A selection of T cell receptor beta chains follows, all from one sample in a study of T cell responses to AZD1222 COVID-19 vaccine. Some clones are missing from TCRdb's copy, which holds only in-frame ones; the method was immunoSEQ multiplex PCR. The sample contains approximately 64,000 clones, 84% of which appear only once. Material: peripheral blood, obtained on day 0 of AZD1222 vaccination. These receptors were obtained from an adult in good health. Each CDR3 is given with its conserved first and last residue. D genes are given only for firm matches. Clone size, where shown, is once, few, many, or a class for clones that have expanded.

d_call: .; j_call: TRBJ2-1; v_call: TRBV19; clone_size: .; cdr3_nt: TGTGCCAGTAGTAGCCGCACCAATGAGCAGTTCTTC; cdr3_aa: CASSSRTNEQFF
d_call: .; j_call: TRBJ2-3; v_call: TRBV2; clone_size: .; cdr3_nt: TGTGCCAGCAGTGTCTACGGACCTAGCACAGATACGCAGTATTTT; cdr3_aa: CASSVYGPSTDTQYF
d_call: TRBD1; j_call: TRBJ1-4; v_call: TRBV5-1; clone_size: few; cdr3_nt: TGCGCCAGCAGCTTGGCTCCCGGGACAGCCGGAAAACTGTTTTTT; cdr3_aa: CASSLAPGTAGKLFF
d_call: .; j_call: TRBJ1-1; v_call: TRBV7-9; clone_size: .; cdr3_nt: TGTGCCAGCAGCTGGCCCGCACAGGGAGACACTGAAGCTTTCTTT; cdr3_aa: CASSWPAQGDTEAFF
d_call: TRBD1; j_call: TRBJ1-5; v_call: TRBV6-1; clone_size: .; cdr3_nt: TGTGCCAGCAGTGCCCGGGACAGGGGGTCGAGGAGCAATCAGCCCCAGCATTTT; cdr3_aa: CASSARDRGSRSNQPQHF
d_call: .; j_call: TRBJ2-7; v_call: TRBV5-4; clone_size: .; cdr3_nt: TGTGCCAGCAGCTTGGAGGGGGGGAGATCCTACGAGCAGTACTTC; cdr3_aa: CASSLEGGRSYEQYF
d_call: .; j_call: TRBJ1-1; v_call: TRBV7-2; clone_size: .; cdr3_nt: TGTGCCAGCAGCTTGGTCTGGGCTCCGAACACTGAAGCTTTCTTT; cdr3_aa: CASSLVWAPNTEAFF
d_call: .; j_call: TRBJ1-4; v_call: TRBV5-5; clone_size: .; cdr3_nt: TGTGCCAGCAGCTTGTATGGGAGTCATAATGAAAAACTGTTTTTT; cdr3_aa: CASSLYGSHNEKLFF
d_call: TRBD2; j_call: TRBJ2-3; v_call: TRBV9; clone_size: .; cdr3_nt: TGTGCCAGCAGCGTAAGCGGGGGGGGATCAGATACGCAGTATTTT; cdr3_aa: CASSVSGGGSDTQYF
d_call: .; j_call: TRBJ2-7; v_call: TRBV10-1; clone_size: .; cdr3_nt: TGCGCCAGCATCCGAGAGGGACGTACCCCTTACTACGAGCAGTACTTC; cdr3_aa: CASIREGRTPYYEQYF
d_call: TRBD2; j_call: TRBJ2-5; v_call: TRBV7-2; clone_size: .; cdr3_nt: TGTGCCAGCAGACCCGATCTAGCGGGGGGGCGACGTGAGACCCAGTACTTC; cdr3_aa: CASRPDLAGGRRETQYF
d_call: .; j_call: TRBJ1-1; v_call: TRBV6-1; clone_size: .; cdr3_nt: TGTGCCAGCAGTGAATTCCCTCAGATTTCTGAAGCTTTCTTT; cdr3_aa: CASSEFPQISEAFF
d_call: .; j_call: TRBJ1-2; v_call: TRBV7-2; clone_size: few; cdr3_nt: TGTGCCAGCAGCTTAGCCTTCTATGGCTACACCTTC; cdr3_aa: CASSLAFYGYTF
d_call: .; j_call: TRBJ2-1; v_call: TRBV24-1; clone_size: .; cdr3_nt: TGTGCCACCAGTGACCCGGGGGCCTTCTCCTACAATGAGCAGTTCTTC; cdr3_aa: CATSDPGAFSYNEQFF
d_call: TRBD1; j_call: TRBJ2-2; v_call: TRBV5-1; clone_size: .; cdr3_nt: TGCGCCAGCAGCTTGGGGGGACAGGGTAACACCGGGGAGCTGTTTTTT; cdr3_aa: CASSLGGQGNTGELFF
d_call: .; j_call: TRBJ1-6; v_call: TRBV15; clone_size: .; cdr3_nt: TGTGCCACCAGCAGAGATGGCAATTCACCCCTCCACTTT; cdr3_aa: CATSRDGNSPLHF
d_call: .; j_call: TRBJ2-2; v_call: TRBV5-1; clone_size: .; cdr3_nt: TGCGCCAGCAGCTTGTGGGGGGGCGCAACCGGGGAGCTGTTTTTT; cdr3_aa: CASSLWGGATGELFF
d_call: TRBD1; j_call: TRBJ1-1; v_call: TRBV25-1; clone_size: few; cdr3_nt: TGTGCCAGCAGTGACCAGGACAGGAGTTACGCTTTCTTT; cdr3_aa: CASSDQDRSYAFF
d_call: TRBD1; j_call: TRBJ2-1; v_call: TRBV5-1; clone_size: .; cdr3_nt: TGCGCCAGCAGCCAAGGGACAGGGGGAAATGAGCAGTTCTTC; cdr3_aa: CASSQGTGGNEQFF
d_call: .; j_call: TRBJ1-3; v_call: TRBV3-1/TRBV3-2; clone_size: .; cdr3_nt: TGTGCCAGCAGCCATGAGGGTTCCGTTGGAAACACCATATATTTT; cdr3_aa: CASSHEGSVGNTIYF
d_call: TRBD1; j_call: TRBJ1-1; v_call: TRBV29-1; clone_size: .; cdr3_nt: TGCAGCGTTGAGTACAGGGGTGAAGCTTTCTTT; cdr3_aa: CSVEYRGEAFF
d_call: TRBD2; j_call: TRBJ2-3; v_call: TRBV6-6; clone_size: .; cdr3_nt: TGTGCCAGCGGGGGGGGGTCAGATACGCAGTATTTT; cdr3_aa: CASGGGSDTQYF
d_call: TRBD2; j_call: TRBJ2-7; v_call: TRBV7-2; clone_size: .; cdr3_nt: TGTGCCAGCAGCCCGAACGGACTAGCGGGGGTCCACGAGCAGTACTTC; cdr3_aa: CASSPNGLAGVHEQYF
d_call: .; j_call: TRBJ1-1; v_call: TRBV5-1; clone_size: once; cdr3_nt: TGCGCCAGCAGCTTTACAGCGAACACTGAAGCTTTCTTT; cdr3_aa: CASSFTANTEAFF
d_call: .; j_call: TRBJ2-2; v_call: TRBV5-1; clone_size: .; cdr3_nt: TGCGCCAGCAGCTTGTTCGGACATTCGAACACCGGGGAGCTGTTTTTT; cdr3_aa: CASSLFGHSNTGELFF
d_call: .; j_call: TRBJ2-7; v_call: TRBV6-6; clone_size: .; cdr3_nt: TGTGCCAGCTTCACAGGGGGGGGCTACGAGCAGTACTTC; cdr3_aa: CASFTGGGYEQYF
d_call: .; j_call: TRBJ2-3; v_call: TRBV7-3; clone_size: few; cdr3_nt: TGTGCCAGCAGCCCTACCCATGTAGGCACAGATACGCAGTATTTT; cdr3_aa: CASSPTHVGTDTQYF
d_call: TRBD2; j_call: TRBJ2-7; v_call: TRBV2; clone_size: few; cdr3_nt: TGTGCCAGCAGCGAGACGGGGGGTCACGAGCAGTACTTC; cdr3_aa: CASSETGGHEQYF
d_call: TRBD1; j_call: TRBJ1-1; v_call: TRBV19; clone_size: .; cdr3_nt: TGTGCCAGTAGTGTTACAGGGGAATACACTGAAGCTTTCTTT; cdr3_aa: CASSVTGEYTEAFF
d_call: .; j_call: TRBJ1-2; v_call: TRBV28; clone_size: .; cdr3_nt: TGTGCCAGCAGTGAGGGGGGCTTTTTCTATGGCTACACCTTC; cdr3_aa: CASSEGGFFYGYTF
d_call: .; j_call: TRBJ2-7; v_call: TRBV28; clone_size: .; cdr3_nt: TGTGCCAGCAGGTCACAGGGTTCGGACTACGAGCAGTACTTC; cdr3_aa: CASRSQGSDYEQYF
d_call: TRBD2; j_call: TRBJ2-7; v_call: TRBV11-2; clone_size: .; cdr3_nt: TGTGCCAGCAGCCCACAAGCGGGGGCGGGAGAGCAGTACTTC; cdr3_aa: CASSPQAGAGEQYF
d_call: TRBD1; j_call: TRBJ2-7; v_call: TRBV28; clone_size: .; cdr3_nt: TGTGCCAGCAGTTTGGTACCCTCGGGACAGGGGATCTACGAGCAGTACTTC; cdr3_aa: CASSLVPSGQGIYEQYF
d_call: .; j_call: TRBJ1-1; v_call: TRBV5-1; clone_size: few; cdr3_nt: TGCGCCAGCAGCCTTCTCGGGGGGCCTAACACTGAAGCTTTCTTT; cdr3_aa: CASSLLGGPNTEAFF
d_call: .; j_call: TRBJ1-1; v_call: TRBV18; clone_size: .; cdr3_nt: TGTGCCAGCTCAGGATCGGTGGTGAACACTGAAGCTTTCTTT; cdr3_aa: CASSGSVVNTEAFF
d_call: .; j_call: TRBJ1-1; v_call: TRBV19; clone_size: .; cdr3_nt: TGTGCCAGTAGTTTCCTCGTCGGGGGAGGGACTGAAGCTTTCTTT; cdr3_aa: CASSFLVGGGTEAFF
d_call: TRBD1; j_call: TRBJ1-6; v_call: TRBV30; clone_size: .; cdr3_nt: TGTGCCTGGGGCAGGGGGGCCGGCTATAATTCACCCCTCCACTTT; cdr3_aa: CAWGRGAGYNSPLHF
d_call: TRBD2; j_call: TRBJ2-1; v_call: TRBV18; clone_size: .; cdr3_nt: TGTGCCAGCTCACCTGTAGCGGGGGAGCAGTTCTTC; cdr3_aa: CASSPVAGEQFF
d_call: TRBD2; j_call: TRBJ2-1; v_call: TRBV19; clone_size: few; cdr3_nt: TGTGCCAGTAGTAAGACACACCTGACTAGCGGGGGGGAAAATGAGCAGTTCTTC; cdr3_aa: CASSKTHLTSGGENEQFF
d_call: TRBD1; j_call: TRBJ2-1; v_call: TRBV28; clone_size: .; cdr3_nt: TGTGCCGCAGCGGCCGCCAGGGGGACAGTTCGGAACAGTGAGCAGTTCTTC; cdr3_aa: CAAAAARGTVRNSEQFF
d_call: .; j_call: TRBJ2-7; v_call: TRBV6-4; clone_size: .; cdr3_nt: TGTGCCAGCAGTGCGAAGGGGAGCTACGAGCAGTACTTC; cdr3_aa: CASSAKGSYEQYF
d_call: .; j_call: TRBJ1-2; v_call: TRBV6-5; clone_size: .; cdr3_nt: TGTGCCAGCAGTTACGGTCCCCGACGGGACATATATGGCTACACCTTC; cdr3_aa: CASSYGPRRDIYGYTF
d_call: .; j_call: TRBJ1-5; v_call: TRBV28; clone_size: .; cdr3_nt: TGTGCCAGCAAGGCCAAACCCCGGGGAAATCAGCCCCAGCATTTT; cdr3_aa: CASKAKPRGNQPQHF
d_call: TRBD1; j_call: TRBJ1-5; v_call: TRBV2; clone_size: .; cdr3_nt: TGTGCCAGCAGTCCTACAGGGGGCACTCAGCCCCAGCATTTT; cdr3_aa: CASSPTGGTQPQHF
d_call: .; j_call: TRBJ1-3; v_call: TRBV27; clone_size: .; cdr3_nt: TGTGCCAGCAGTTTAAGTCGGAGCTCTGGAAACACCATATATTTT; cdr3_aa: CASSLSRSSGNTIYF
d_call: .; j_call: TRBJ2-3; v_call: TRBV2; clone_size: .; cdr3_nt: TGTGCGAGCGAAGACCCCGGGCCCCAGTATTTT; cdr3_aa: CASEDPGPQYF
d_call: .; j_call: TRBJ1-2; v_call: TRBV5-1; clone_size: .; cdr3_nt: TGCGCCAGCAGCTTGGAATGGGGGAACTATGGCTACACCTTC; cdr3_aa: CASSLEWGNYGYTF
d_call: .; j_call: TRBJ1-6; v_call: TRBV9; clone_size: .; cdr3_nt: TGTGCCAGCAGCGTAGAGGGGGGGTCATCACCCCTCCACTTT; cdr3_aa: CASSVEGGSSPLHF
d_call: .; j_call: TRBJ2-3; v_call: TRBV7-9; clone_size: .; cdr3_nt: TGTGCCAGCAGCTTGGGGGTACAGACTAGCACAGATACGCAGTATTTT; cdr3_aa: CASSLGVQTSTDTQYF
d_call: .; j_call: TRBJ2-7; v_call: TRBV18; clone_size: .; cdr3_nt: TGTGCCAGCTCAGGGACTCGACAGGGCCTCTACGAGCAGTACTTC; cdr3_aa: CASSGTRQGLYEQYF
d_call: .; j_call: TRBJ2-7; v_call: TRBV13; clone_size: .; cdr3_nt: TGTGCCAGCAGCCTTAGCCGGGTTCTAGGGGCCCACGAGCAGTACTTC; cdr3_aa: CASSLSRVLGAHEQYF
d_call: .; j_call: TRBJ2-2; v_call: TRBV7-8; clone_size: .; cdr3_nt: TGTGCCAGCAGCCAACACCGGGCCCGAACCACCGGGGAGCTGTTTTTT; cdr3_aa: CASSQHRARTTGELFF
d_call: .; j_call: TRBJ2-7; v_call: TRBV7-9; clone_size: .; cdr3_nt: TGTGCCAGCAGCTTAGTAGGACGGAGACTCTACGAGCAGTACTTC; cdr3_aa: CASSLVGRRLYEQYF
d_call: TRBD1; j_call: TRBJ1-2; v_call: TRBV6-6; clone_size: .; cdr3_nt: TGTGCCAGCAGGTTTGACAGGGGGGCTAACTATGGCTACACCTTC; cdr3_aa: CASRFDRGANYGYTF
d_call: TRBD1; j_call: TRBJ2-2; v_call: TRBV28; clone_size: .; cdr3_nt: TGTGCCAGCAGCAGGCCGATCACAGGGGCCGGGGAGCTGTTTTTT; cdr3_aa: CASSRPITGAGELFF
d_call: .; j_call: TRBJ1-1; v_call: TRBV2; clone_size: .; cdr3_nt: TGTGCCAGCAGAGGGGCCGGGATTACTGAAGCTTTCTTT; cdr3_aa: CASRGAGITEAFF
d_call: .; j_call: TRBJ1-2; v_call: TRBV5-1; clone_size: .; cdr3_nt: TGCGCCAGCAGCTCGGGACAAATCTATGGCTACACCTTC; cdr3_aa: CASSSGQIYGYTF
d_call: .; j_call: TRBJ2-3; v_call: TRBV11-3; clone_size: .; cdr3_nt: TGTGCCAGCAGCGCACGGGGAACAGATACGCAGTATTTT; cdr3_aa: CASSARGTDTQYF
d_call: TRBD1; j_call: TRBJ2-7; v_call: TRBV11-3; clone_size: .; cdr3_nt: TGTGCCAGCAGCCCGGGACAGGGAAAGACCTACGAGCAGTACTTC; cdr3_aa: CASSPGQGKTYEQYF
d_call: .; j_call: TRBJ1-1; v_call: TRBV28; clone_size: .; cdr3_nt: TGTGCCAGCAGTCCGATCATAACCGCAAGAACTGAAGCTTTCTTT; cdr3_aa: CASSPIITARTEAFF